These 15 T cell receptor beta chains were sequenced from one sample in a study of blood T cell repertoires in COVID-19. Here immunoSEQ multiplex PCR was the method, and the copy in TCRdb shows in-frame clones only, minus some. The top ten hold 3% to 3.5% of the sample, which has about half a million clones, 80% to 90% seen once. The sample consisted of peripheral blood. Receptor source: a human donor in a cohort sampled during active COVID-19.

The chain recombines TRBV10-3 with TRBJ1-6; D is possibly TRBD1 (6 bases). The V end was cut by 9 bases, the J end by 7 bases, with 7 bases between. The length of the CDR3 is 11 residues. In germline, CDR1 is ENHRY, CDR2 SYGVKD. The CDR3, as DNA: TGTGCCATTCAGGGGAATTCACCCCTCCACTTT. Protein sequence: CAIQGNSPLHF.

This clone was seen a few times. The chain employs TRBV5-4 and TRBJ1-1; possibly TRBD1 for D (5 bases). Germline CDR1 SGHNT, CDR2 YYREEE (reference sequence). This CDR3 has 13 residues. The ends were cut back, 1 base at V and 7 bases at J, with 11 bases in the middle. CDR3 in DNA: TGTGCCAGCAGCTTGTCTCTTCAGGGTGAAGCTTTCTTT. Amino acids: CASSLSLQGEAFF.

The chain employs TRBV6-2 or TRBV6-3 and TRBJ2-1; TRBD2 matches at 11 bases. In germline, CDR1 is MNHEY, CDR2 SVGEGT. This CDR3 is 16 amino acids long. With V trimmed by 4 bases and J by 6 bases, 8 bases remained unmatched. CDR3 region: CASSSTTSGKPNEQFF. Written as DNA, the CDR3 is TGTGCCAGCAGTTCCACGACTAGCGGGAAGCCCAATGAGCAGTTCTTC.

The genes are TRBV3-1 (or the pseudogene TRBV3-2) and TRBJ2-5, with D possibly TRBD1 on 5 matching bases. Trimming left V 1 base short and J 3 bases short, with 6 bases between. CDR1 and CDR2 (germline): LGHDT, YNNKEL (reference sequence). The CDR3 extends over 13 amino acids. The CDR3 protein is CASSQVGEETQYF. For the CDR3, the DNA is TGTGCCAGCAGCCAAGTAGGGGAAGAGACCCAGTACTTC.

The CDR3 spells CASSLLQGSSGNTIYF. For the CDR3, the DNA is TGTGCCAGCAGCTTATTGCAGGGTTCCTCTGGAAACACCATATATTTT. The J gene is TRBJ1-3, the V gene TRBV7-6; D is possibly TRBD1 (5 bases). CDR1 SGHVS and CDR2 FNYEAQ come from the germline V gene. V lost 2 bases, J lost 0 bases, and 11 bases lay in between. The CDR3 has 16 residues.

The gene calls are TRBV5-1 and TRBJ1-5; maybe TRBD1 (5 bases). The germline CDR1 and CDR2 sequences are SGHRS and YFSETQ. V lost 4 bases and J lost 0, with 8 bases in between. The CDR3 extends over 14 amino acids. CDR3: CASSAGGSNQPQHF. The CDR3, as DNA: TGCGCCAGCAGCGCGGGGGGTAGCAATCAGCCCCAGCATTTT.

This clone was seen a few times. J is TRBJ2-2 and V is TRBV7-8; 7 positions agree with TRBD2. Germline V gene lookup returns CDR1 SGHVS and CDR2 FQNEAQ. The CDR3 is made up of 12 amino acids. The CDR3 loop is CPLAVNTGELFF. The CDR3 DNA reads as TGTCCTCTAGCGGTAAACACCGGGGAGCTGTTTTTT.

The chain has TRBV5-8 and TRBJ2-2, with unresolved D. Per the germline V gene, CDR1 is SGHTS and CDR2 is YDEGEE. The length of the CDR3 is 13 residues. The V gene lost 2 bases and the J gene lost 8 bases, with 10 bases spanning the gap. CDR3 region: CASSFPTTGELFF. The DNA of the CDR3 is TGTGCCAGCAGCTTCCCTACCACTGGGGAGCTGTTTTTT.

V is TRBV5-6 and J is TRBJ1-4; unclear D gene. This CDR3 is 16 amino acids long. Germline CDR1 SGHDT, CDR2 YYEEEE. The ends were cut back, 4 bases at V and 7 bases at J, with 20 bases in the middle. In DNA, the CDR3 is TGTGCCAGCAGCCTCTGGCAGGCCCCCGTAACTGAAAAACTGTTTTTT. Amino acid sequence: CASSLWQAPVTEKLFF.

This chain joins TRBV28 and TRBJ2-7, with TRBD2 identical over 12 bases. V was clipped by 7 bases and J by 0 bases; unmatched bases: 7. This CDR3 has 16 amino acids. Germline CDR1 MDHEN, CDR2 SYDVKM. The CDR3 nucleotides read TGTGCCAGCACCGGGACTAGCGGGCAGAGCTCCTACGAGCAGTACTTC. Its protein is CASTGTSGQSSYEQYF.

This clone was seen only once. This chain uses TRBV3-1 (or the pseudogene TRBV3-2) with TRBJ1-2; D unresolved. Trimming stripped 1 base from V and 6 bases from J, with 6 bases between. CDR1 is LGHDT and CDR2 is YNNKEL in the germline V gene (reference sequence). The CDR3 spans 12 residues. The CDR3 DNA is TGTGCCAGCAGCCAAGTGGAGGATGGCTACACCTTC. It codes for CASSQVEDGYTF.

The rearrangement links TRBV3-1 (or the pseudogene TRBV3-2) to TRBJ1-6; the D is unclear. Per germline, CDR1 LGHDT and CDR2 YNNKEL (reference sequence). CDR3 length: 14 residues. Trimming stripped 1 base from V and 9 bases from J, with 10 bases between. This CDR3 reads CASSQGPEVSPLHF. The CDR3 coding sequence is TGTGCCAGCAGCCAAGGTCCGGAGGTTTCACCCCTCCACTTT.

This clone came up once. The V gene is TRBV18, the J gene TRBJ2-7, with TRBD2 identical over 12 bases. This CDR3 has 17 residues. The trim removed 3 bases at V and 4 bases at J, leaving 10 bases unmatched. Germline CDR1 reads KGHSH; CDR2 reads LQKENI. As DNA, the CDR3 is TGTGCCAGCTCACCGGTGGGTACTCTAGCGGGAGGGTACGAGCAGTACTTC. Amino acids: CASSPVGTLAGGYEQYF.

The gene calls are TRBV19 and TRBJ2-1; 10 positions agree with TRBD2. Looked up from germline, CDR1 is LNHDA and CDR2 is SQIVND (reference sequence). The CDR3 is made up of 16 amino acids. Unmatched junction bases numbered 7, after V lost 6 bases and J lost 2 bases. For the CDR3, the DNA is TGTGCCAGTAGCAGGACTAGCGGAAGACCCTACAATGAGCAGTTCTTC. Amino acids: CASSRTSGRPYNEQFF.

This clone turned up a few times. The V and J genes are TRBV5-1 and TRBJ1-5, with 7 bases that match TRBD1. The trim removed 4 bases at V and 4 bases at J, leaving 5 bases unmatched. The CDR3 has 14 residues. CDR1 and CDR2 (germline): SGHRS, YFSETQ. This CDR3 is CASSRGGLNQPQHF. The CDR3 DNA follows: TGCGCCAGCAGCCGAGGGGGCCTAAATCAGCCCCAGCATTTT.